This T cell receptor (beta chain) was profiled in a study of CD8+CD57+ T cells in acquired aplastic anemia. As for the study in general: Isolated CD4+ and CD8+ cells, once sorted, yielded DNA averaging roughly 3 ug. Reads per healthy sample averaged roughly 9.9 million (CD4+) and under 13 million (CD8+). Overall study findings and caveats: Patients and controls had in common approximately 29 CD8+ CDR3 sequences.

This clonotype was counted at least ten times. Its antigen is not identified. The CDR3 is made up of 12 amino acids. With 2 bases removed from V and 7 bases from J, the gap between germline ends came to 11 bases. Germline CDR1 DFQATT, CDR2 SNEGSKA (reference sequence). Genomic DNA provided the template from which TCR beta VDJ and CDR3 profiles were obtained. MiXCR was run by TCRdb on the reads, yielding one entry per CDR3 protein. The data contain about 150,000 distinct CDR3 sequences, approximately 41% of them seen just once; the ten biggest clones take up over 6.5%. The sequenced material came from sorted CD4+, CD8+, or CD8+CD57+ T cells (not recorded which) from PBMCs. The chain joins TRBV20-1 to TRBJ1-1; TRBD1 is a possible D gene (5 bases). This TCR was sampled from a human donor in good health, serving as a control. CDR3 DNA: TGCAGTGCTAGAAGGGCTACAGGTGAAGCTTTCTTT. Translation gives CSARRATGEAFF.